This note documents a single TCR beta chain sequence. The data stem from a study of Ad26.COV2.S vaccination and SARS-CoV-2 variants. The sample's treatment: some 20 received Ad26.COV2.S at low or high dose, single or two shots; roughly five received placebo; per-sample allocation not given. Sampling took place 63 days after the first vaccine or placebo injection. The V gene's germline CDR1 is MDHEN and CDR2 SYDVKM. This CDR3 spans 12 amino acids. Trimming stripped 5 bases from V and 11 bases from J, with 16 bases between. Here immunoSEQ multiplex PCR was the method, and the copy in TCRdb shows in-frame clones only, minus some. The sample has about 480,000 clones, 70% to 90% seen once.

This rearrangement joins TRBV28 to TRBJ2-7, with D unresolved. This sequence was found in a person between 18 and 59 years old who received the Ad26.COV2.S COVID-19 vaccine or a placebo. The sample in question was peripheral blood, obtained in a trial of Ad26.COV2.S vaccine versus placebo. In nucleotides, the CDR3 is TGTGCCAGCAGTCTCCCCCCCAGAAGGGAGTACTTC. Its protein is CASSLPPRREYF.